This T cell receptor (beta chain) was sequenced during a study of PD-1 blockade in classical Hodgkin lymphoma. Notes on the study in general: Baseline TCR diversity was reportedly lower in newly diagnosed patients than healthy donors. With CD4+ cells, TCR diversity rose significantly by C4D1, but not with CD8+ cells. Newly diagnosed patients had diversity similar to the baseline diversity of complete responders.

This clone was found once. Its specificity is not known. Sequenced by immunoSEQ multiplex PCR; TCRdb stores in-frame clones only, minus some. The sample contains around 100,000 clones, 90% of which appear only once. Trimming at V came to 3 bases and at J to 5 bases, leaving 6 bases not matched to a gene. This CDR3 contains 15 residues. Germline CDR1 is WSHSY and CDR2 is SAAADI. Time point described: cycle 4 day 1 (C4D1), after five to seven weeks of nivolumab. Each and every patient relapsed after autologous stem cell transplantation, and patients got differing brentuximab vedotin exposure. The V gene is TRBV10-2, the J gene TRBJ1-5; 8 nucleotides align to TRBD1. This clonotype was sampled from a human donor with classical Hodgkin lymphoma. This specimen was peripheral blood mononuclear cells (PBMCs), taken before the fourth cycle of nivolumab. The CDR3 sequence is CASSDLQGADQPQHF. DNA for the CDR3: TGCGCCAGCAGTGATCTGCAGGGGGCCGATCAGCCCCAGCATTTT.